The 32 T cell receptor beta chains below were found in one sample sequenced in a study of glioma-infiltrating T cells after dendritic cell vaccination. This sample's time point: after dendritic cell vaccination, including at tumor progression/relapse. The method was immunoSEQ multiplex PCR; TCRdb's version includes in-frame clones alone and lacks a portion of them. The sample has just under 100,000 clones, 65% to 85% seen once. Sequenced material: blood, taken after dendritic cell vaccination. The receptors originated from a human donor with glioblastoma.

This clone was counted between two and nine times. The rearrangement joins TRBV6-5 to TRBJ1-1, with 7 bases fitting TRBD1. The CDR3 extends over 14 amino acids. Germline lookup yields CDR1 MNHEY and CDR2 SVGAGI. The ends lost 6 bases at V and 9 bases at J; junction bases unmatched: 13. The CDR3 protein is CASRPGTAPTQAFF. In DNA form, the CDR3 reads TGTGCCAGCAGGCCTGGGACAGCACCAACACAAGCTTTCTTT.

The chain is built from TRBV7-9 and TRBJ2-3; 13 bases match TRBD2. This CDR3 has 17 amino acids. Germline CDR1 and CDR2: SEHNR and FQNEAQ (reference sequence). The ends lost 4 bases at V and 3 bases at J; junction bases unmatched: 7. The CDR3 protein is CASSWTSGSLRTDTQYF. The CDR3 DNA reads TGTGCCAGCAGCTGGACTAGCGGGAGTTTGAGAACAGATACGCAGTATTTT.

The J gene is TRBJ2-2, the V gene TRBV9, with TRBD1 matching over 7 bases. The CDR3 runs to 15 residues. In germline, CDR1 is SGDLS, CDR2 YYNGEE. Losses at the gene ends were 4 bases for V and 6 bases for J; bases not matched to a gene: 9. CDR3 protein: CASSRDSQSAGELFF. The CDR3 DNA is TGTGCCAGCAGCCGGGACAGCCAAAGTGCCGGGGAGCTGTTTTTT.

The chain recombines TRBV9 with TRBJ2-5, with TRBD1 identical over 7 bases. The CDR3 has 13 residues. J lost 4 bases, V lost 1 base, and 1 base had no gene match. Looked up from germline, CDR1 is SGDLS and CDR2 is YYNGEE. The CDR3, as DNA: TGTGCCAGCAGCGTATCAGGGGGAGAGACCCAGTACTTC. Amino acid sequence: CASSVSGGETQYF.

The rearrangement joins TRBV7-2 to TRBJ2-3; 8 positions agree with TRBD2. Germline V gives CDR1 SGHTA, CDR2 FQGNSA. The CDR3 extends over 16 amino acids. Trimming took 5 bases from V and 1 from J; bases not matched to a gene: 8. The CDR3 region is CASSLGPAGGTDTQYF. As DNA, the CDR3 is TGTGCCAGCAGCCTGGGACCAGCGGGAGGCACAGATACGCAGTATTTT.

The chain uses TRBV7-2 and TRBJ1-3; D is unresolved. CDR3 size: 15 residues. CDR1 is SGHTA and CDR2 is FQGNSA in the germline V gene. Deletions cut 1 base from V and 0 bases from J, with 7 bases between. CDR3 nucleotide sequence: TGTGCCAGCAGCTTAGACGGAGCCTCTGGAAACACCATATATTTT. Protein product: CASSLDGASGNTIYF.

The rearrangement links TRBV27 to TRBJ2-7, with D possibly matching TRBD2 (6 bases). CDR1 MNHEY and CDR2 SMNVEV come from the germline V gene (reference sequence). The CDR3 consists of 14 residues. Trimming cost V 0 bases and J 4 bases, with 10 bases left between them. The CDR3 bases are TGTGCCAGCAGTTTATCCGGGACTCCGTACGAGCAGTACTTC. Protein sequence: CASSLSGTPYEQYF.

The CDR3 region has the DNA TGCGCCAGCACCCCCCCCTATCAGCCCCAGCATTTT. Translated, it gives CASTPPYQPQHF. This rearrangement joins TRBV5-1 to TRBJ1-5; D remains unclear. This CDR3 comprises 12 residues. Between the trimmed V and J ends, which lost 6 bases and 5 bases, there was a span of 9 bases. Germline V gene sequence: CDR1 SGHRS, CDR2 YFSETQ.

CDR3 amino acids: CASSLFGEQYF. The CDR3 coding sequence is TGTGCCAGCAGCTTGTTCGGCGAGCAGTACTTC. The J gene is TRBJ2-7, the V gene TRBV5-6; D gene unclear. Germline V gene lookup returns CDR1 SGHDT and CDR2 YYEEEE. Trimming stripped 1 base from V and 6 bases from J, with 5 bases between. CDR3 length: 11 amino acids.

Written as DNA, the CDR3 is TGTGCCAGCAGCCGGGACAGAGTAAGCAATCAGCCCCAGCATTTT. Protein: CASSRDRVSNQPQHF. V gene TRBV11-2 combines with J gene TRBJ1-5, with 7 bases matching TRBD1. V shed 5 bases, J shed 1 base, and the junction held 5 bases outside the gene matches. There are 15 residues in the CDR3. Germline CDR1 is SGHAT and CDR2 is FQNNGV. Variable domain in full (rest from reference TRBV11-2 and TRBJ1-5): EAGVAQSPRYKIIEKRQSVAFWCNPISGHATLYWYQQILGQGPKLLIQFQNNGVVDDSQLPKDRFSAERLKGVDSTLKIQPAKLEDSAVYLCASSRDRVSNQPQHFGDGTRLSIL.

This chain joins TRBV25-1 and TRBJ2-3; 10 nucleotides align to TRBD1. The germline V gene has CDR1 MGHDK and CDR2 SYGVNS. This CDR3 spans 16 amino acids. V shed 5 bases and J 3 bases; nucleotides not matched to a gene: 8. The chain's CDR3 is CASSPRDRGRTDTQYF. In DNA form, the CDR3 reads TGTGCCAGCAGTCCCCGGGACAGGGGACGGACAGATACGCAGTATTTT.

This chain connects TRBV19 to TRBJ1-5; D gene unclear. Germline values: CDR1 LNHDA, CDR2 SQIVND (reference sequence). V gave up 3 bases and J gave up 10 bases, with 10 bases separating them. The CDR3 sequence is 12 residues long. In DNA form, the CDR3 reads TGTGCCAGTAGTATTCCCCCCTCCCCCCAGCATTTT. Its translation is CASSIPPSPQHF.

The chain combines TRBV10-3 with TRBJ1-2, with D perhaps matching TRBD1 (5 bases). V lost 3 bases and J 4 bases, leaving 9 bases between the germline ends. Germline V gene data show CDR1 as ENHRY and CDR2 as SYGVKD. The CDR3 sequence is 13 residues long. The CDR3 region has the DNA TGTGCCATCAGTGAAGGGCAGGGCTATGGCTACACCTTC. Encoded protein: CAISEGQGYGYTF.

This clone has only one observation. This rearrangement joins TRBV28 to TRBJ2-1, with D possibly matching TRBD1 (5 bases). The germline CDR1 and CDR2 sequences are MDHEN and SYDVKM. V lost 3 bases and J 8 bases, leaving 20 bases between the germline ends. The CDR3 totals 16 residues. CDR3 bases: TGTGCCAGCAGTTTCTTGCCTGGACAAGTGATCGATGAGCAGTTCTTC. As protein: CASSFLPGQVIDEQFF.

The chain carries TRBV10-1 and TRBJ1-5; tentatively, D is TRBD1 (6 bases). The CDR3 has 15 residues. The V end lost 0 bases, the J end lost 7 bases, and 13 bases lay between the germline ends. Germline values: CDR1 WNHNN, CDR2 SYGVQD (reference sequence). CDR3 in amino acids: CASSESKQGGQPQHF. The CDR3 DNA follows: TGCGCCAGCAGTGAGTCGAAACAGGGTGGCCAGCCCCAGCATTTT.

The table lists this clone with a count of one. The chain has TRBV9 and TRBJ2-5; 13 bases line up with TRBD2. The length of the CDR3 is 16 residues. Germline loops: CDR1 SGDLS, CDR2 YYNGEE. The junction had 8 bases not matched to a gene; V was cut back by 4 bases and J by 5 bases. In DNA form, the CDR3 reads TGTGCCAGCAGCCAAGGACTAGCGGGAGCTGGTGAGACCCAGTACTTC. Its translation is CASSQGLAGAGETQYF.

In this sample, this clone turned up once. The rearrangement links TRBV2 to TRBJ1-5; no reliable D call. The germline V and J ends were trimmed by 8 bases and 6 bases, with 11 bases remaining between them. The germline V gene has CDR1 SNHLY and CDR2 FYNNEI. This CDR3 comprises 12 residues. The CDR3 DNA reads TGTGCCAGCGGGCCTGAGGGTCAGCCCCAGCATTTT. Translation gives CASGPEGQPQHF.

The V and J genes are TRBV18 and TRBJ1-5, with D possibly being TRBD1 (6 bases). This CDR3 has 14 residues. Germline V gives CDR1 KGHSH, CDR2 LQKENI. V lost 3 bases, J lost 7 bases, and 13 bases lay in between. The CDR3 DNA is TGTGCCAGCTCACCTTGGACAGCTAACCAGCCCCAGCATTTT. This gives the protein CASSPWTANQPQHF.

This sequence joins TRBV5-1 and TRBJ2-5, with TRBD2 matching 9 bases. Germline V gives CDR1 SGHRS, CDR2 YFSETQ. V was pared by 0 bases and J by 0 bases, with 6 bases of the junction left unmatched. This CDR3 is 17 amino acids long. The CDR3 loop is CASSLVSGGFHQETQYF. CDR3 sequence (DNA): TGCGCCAGCAGCTTGGTTAGCGGGGGATTCCACCAAGAGACCCAGTACTTC.

This clone was detected only once. The J gene is TRBJ2-1, the V gene TRBV4-1; D is uncertain. Trimming removed 0 bases at V and 0 bases at J, with 9 bases between. CDR3 length: 16 residues. The germline V gene has CDR1 MGHRA and CDR2 YSYEKL. DNA of the CDR3: TGCGCCAGCAGCCAAGACGTGGTTAGCTCCTACAATGAGCAGTTCTTC. Its protein is CASSQDVVSSYNEQFF.

The chain joins TRBV7-3 to TRBJ2-7; 9 bases fit TRBD1. CDR1 is SGHTA and CDR2 is FQGTGA in the germline V gene. V lost 2 bases to trimming and J lost 2 bases; unmatched junction nucleotides: 7. This CDR3 is built from 16 residues. CDR3 amino acids: CASSLDPRTGAYEQYF. The CDR3 region has the DNA TGTGCCAGCAGCTTAGACCCCCGGACAGGGGCCTACGAGCAGTACTTC.

The chain employs TRBV10-1 and TRBJ2-2; 9 positions match TRBD2. This CDR3 is built from 14 residues. V gave up 5 bases and J gave up 6 bases; unmatched junction bases: 4. Germline V gene lookup returns CDR1 WNHNN and CDR2 SYGVQD (reference sequence). The CDR3 spells CASSRGGRAGELFF. The CDR3 DNA reads as TGCGCCAGCAGTAGGGGCGGGAGGGCCGGGGAGCTGTTTTTT.

The chain combines TRBV7-2 with TRBJ2-7; 11 positions match TRBD1. V lost 0 bases and J lost 3; bases outside the gene matches: 4. The length of the CDR3 is 16 residues. Germline CDR1 and CDR2: SGHTA and FQGNSA. CDR3 nucleotides: TGTGCCAGCAGCTTAGCCGGGACAGGGGGTTTCTACGAGCAGTACTTC. Its protein is CASSLAGTGGFYEQYF.

The chain links TRBV28 to TRBJ2-5; a possible D gene is TRBD2 (7 bases). CDR3 length: 14 amino acids. V was cut by 2 bases and J by 5 bases, with 12 bases left in between. Germline V gene data show CDR1 as MDHEN and CDR2 as SYDVKM. CDR3 sequence reads: CASSLGRGGETQYF. In DNA form, the CDR3 reads TGTGCCAGCAGTTTAGGCAGGGGAGGGGAGACCCAGTACTTC.

The chain combines TRBV5-1 with TRBJ1-6, with unresolved D. In germline, CDR1 is SGHRS, CDR2 YFSETQ. The V end was cut by 4 bases, the J end by 9 bases, with 14 bases between. The length of the CDR3 is 14 residues. The CDR3 here is CASSHGSLGSPLHF. In nucleotides, the CDR3 is TGCGCCAGCAGCCACGGGAGTCTGGGTTCACCCCTCCACTTT.

The rearrangement links TRBV6-1 to TRBJ1-6, with 7 bases matching TRBD1. Per the germline V gene, CDR1 is MNHNS and CDR2 is SASEGT. V was clipped by 5 bases and J by 10 bases; unmatched bases: 8. CDR3 length: 14 amino acids. The CDR3 protein is CASSIKGADSPLHF. The CDR3 nucleotides read TGTGCCAGCAGTATTAAGGGGGCCGACTCACCCCTCCACTTT.

The chain couples TRBV29-1 to TRBJ2-1; 11 bases are a match to TRBD2. CDR1 SQVTM and CDR2 ANQGSEA come from the germline V gene. The CDR3 extends over 17 amino acids. J was trimmed by 3 bases and V by 6 bases; bases with no gene match: 13. This CDR3 reads CSVPTSGKSLHYNEQFF. The CDR3, as DNA: TGCAGCGTCCCGACTAGCGGGAAATCACTCCACTACAATGAGCAGTTCTTC.

The table lists this clone with a count of one. The chain carries TRBV6-5 and TRBJ2-7, with 10 positions matching TRBD1. Germline lookup yields CDR1 MNHEY and CDR2 SVGAGI. V was pared by 8 bases and J by 7 bases, with 14 bases of the junction left unmatched. The CDR3 sequence is 15 residues long. The CDR3 is CASRRDRGSLVEQYF. As DNA, the CDR3 is TGTGCCAGCCGGCGGGACAGGGGTTCCTTAGTGGAGCAGTACTTC.

The genes are TRBV13 and TRBJ2-7, with TRBD2 as a possible D gene (6 bases). From germline, CDR1 is PRHDT and CDR2 FYEKMQ (reference sequence). Trimming cost V 1 base and J 2 bases, with 15 bases left between them. The CDR3 extends over 16 amino acids. The CDR3 sequence: CASSLEMGGVPYEQYF. In nucleotides, the CDR3 is TGTGCCAGCAGCTTAGAGATGGGCGGGGTTCCCTACGAGCAGTACTTC. Based on the CDR3 plus reference TRBV13 and TRBJ2-7, the full variable domain is AAGVIQSPRHLIKEKRETATLKCYPIPRHDTVYWYQQGPGQDPQFLISFYEKMQSDKGSIPDRFSAQQFSDYHSELNMSSLELGDSALYFCASSLEMGGVPYEQYFGPGTRLTVT.

DNA of the CDR3: TGTGCCAGCAGCCAAGATTGGGGGAGGAGAGCGAACACCGGGGAGCTGTTTTTT. Translating gives CASSQDWGRRANTGELFF. The J gene is TRBJ2-2, the V gene TRBV14; TRBD2 is a possible D gene (6 bases). The CDR3 has 18 amino acids. CDR1 and CDR2 (germline): SGHDN, FVKESK. V lost 0 bases to trimming and J lost 0 bases, with 14 bases between them.

The chain combines TRBV5-4 with TRBJ1-2, with 8 positions matching TRBD1. The CDR3 spans 15 residues. Germline CDR1 reads SGHNT; CDR2 reads YYREEE (reference sequence). The trim removed 4 bases at V and 11 bases at J, leaving 16 bases unmatched. Here the CDR3 DNA reads TGTGCCAGCAGCCCGGTGCCAGGGGGCTCCCCCGGGTACACCTTC. Amino acids: CASSPVPGGSPGYTF.

V is TRBV18 and J is TRBJ1-2; TRBD1 agrees at 9 bases. From germline, CDR1 is KGHSH and CDR2 LQKENI. The V segment lost 3 bases and the J segment 7 bases; nucleotides outside the gene matches: 9. The CDR3 contains 15 residues. The CDR3 sequence: CASSPRPGQGTGYTF. CDR3 nucleotides: TGTGCCAGCTCACCCCGACCGGGACAGGGTACTGGCTACACCTTC. Full variable domain (outside the CDR3, taken from reference TRBV18 and TRBJ1-2): NAGVMQNPRHLVRRRGQEARLRCSPMKGHSHVYWYRQLPEEGLKFMVYLQKENIIDESGMPKERFSAEFPKEGPSILRIQQVVRGDSAAYFCASSPRPGQGTGYTFGSGTRLTVV.